This TCR beta chain emerged from a study of shared clonotypes between healthy human individuals. Points from the study as a whole: Rarefaction revealed incomplete sorted-subset sequencing despite large depth.

Turning to this clone: Its target is unknown.

TCRdb keeps only in-frame clones here, not all; method: immunoSEQ multiplex PCR. The sample holds fewer than 1.4 million clones; 78% are singletons and the top ten take under 0.8%. Germline CDR1 reads SGHNT; CDR2 reads YYREEE (reference sequence). The V and J ends lost 3 bases and 0 bases respectively, with 16 bases between them. The CDR3 runs 17 residues. This clonotype originated in a man aged 18 to 29 in good health. Some clones in this sample may be carry-over from other donors' samples. The rearrangement links TRBV5-4 to TRBJ1-3; D is unresolved. The sequenced material came from memory CD4+ T cells from PBMCs. Sample subset: CD45RA-negative fraction. The DNA for the CDR3 is TGTGCCAGCAGCTACATGGGCGGAGTTCACTCTGGAAACACCATATATTTT. Translating gives CASSYMGGVHSGNTIYF.